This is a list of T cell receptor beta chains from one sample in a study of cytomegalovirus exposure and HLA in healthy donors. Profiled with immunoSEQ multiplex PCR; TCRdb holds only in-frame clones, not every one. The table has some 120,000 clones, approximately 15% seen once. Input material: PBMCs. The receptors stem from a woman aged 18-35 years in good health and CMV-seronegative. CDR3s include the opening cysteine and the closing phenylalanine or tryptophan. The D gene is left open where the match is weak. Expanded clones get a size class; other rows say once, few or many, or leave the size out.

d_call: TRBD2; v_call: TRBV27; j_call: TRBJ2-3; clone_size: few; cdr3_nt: TGTGCCAGCAGTCCGGGACTAGCGGGAGGGTTAGATACGCAGTATTTT; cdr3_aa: CASSPGLAGGLDTQYF
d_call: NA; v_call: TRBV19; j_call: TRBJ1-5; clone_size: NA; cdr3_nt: TGTGCCAGTAGCCACAGGGAATTAGATCAGCCCCAGCATTTT; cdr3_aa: CASSHRELDQPQHF
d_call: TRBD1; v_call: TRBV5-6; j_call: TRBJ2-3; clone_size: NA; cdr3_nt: TGTGCCAGCAGCATGACCCACTCCGGGACAGGAGAGTATTTT; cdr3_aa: CASSMTHSGTGEYF
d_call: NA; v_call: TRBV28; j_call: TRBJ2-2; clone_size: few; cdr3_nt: TGTGCCAGCAGTTTGCAGGGGCGAACCGGGGAGCTGTTTTTT; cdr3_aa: CASSLQGRTGELFF
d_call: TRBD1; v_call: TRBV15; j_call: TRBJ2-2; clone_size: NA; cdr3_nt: TGTGCCACCAGCAGAGGGGGACAGGGAGCCACCGGGGAGCTGTTTTTT; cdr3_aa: CATSRGGQGATGELFF
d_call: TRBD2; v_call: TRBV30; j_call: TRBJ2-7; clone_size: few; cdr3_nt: TGTGCCTGGAGTGTACGGGGGGGGGCAATCGAGCAGTACTTC; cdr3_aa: CAWSVRGGAIEQYF
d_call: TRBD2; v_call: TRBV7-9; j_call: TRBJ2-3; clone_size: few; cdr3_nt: TGTGCCAGCAGCTTTAGGGCGGGGGGGCCTGGAGATACGCAGTATTTT; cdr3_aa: CASSFRAGGPGDTQYF
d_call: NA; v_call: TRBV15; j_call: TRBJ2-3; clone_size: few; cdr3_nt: TGTGCCACCAGCAGAGGTATCACAGATACGCAGTATTTT; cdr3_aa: CATSRGITDTQYF
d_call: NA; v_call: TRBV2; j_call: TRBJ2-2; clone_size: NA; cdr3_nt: TGTGCCAGCCTACCCTACACCGGGGAGCTGTTTTTT; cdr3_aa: CASLPYTGELFF
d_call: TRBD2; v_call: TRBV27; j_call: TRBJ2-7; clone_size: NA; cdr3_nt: TGTGCCAGCAGTTTTACTAGCGGGGGGCTCTACGAGCAGTACTTC; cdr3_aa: CASSFTSGGLYEQYF
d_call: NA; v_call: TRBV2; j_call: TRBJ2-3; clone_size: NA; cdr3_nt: TGTGCCAGCAGCCCGGGACTTAGCACAGATACGCAGTATTTT; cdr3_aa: CASSPGLSTDTQYF
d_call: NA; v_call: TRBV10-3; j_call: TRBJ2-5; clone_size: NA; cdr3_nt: TGTGCCATCAGTGAGGACAGTTGGGAGACCCAGTACTTC; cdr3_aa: CAISEDSWETQYF
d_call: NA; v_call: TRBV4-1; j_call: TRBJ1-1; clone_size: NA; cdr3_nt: TGCGCCAGCAGCCAAGGGGCCGAACGCACTGAAGCTTTCTTT; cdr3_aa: CASSQGAERTEAFF
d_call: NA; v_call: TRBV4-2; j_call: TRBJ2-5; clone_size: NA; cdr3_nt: TGTGCCAGCAGCCAAGATGTGGGGGCAACACAAGAGACCCAGTACTTC; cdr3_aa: CASSQDVGATQETQYF
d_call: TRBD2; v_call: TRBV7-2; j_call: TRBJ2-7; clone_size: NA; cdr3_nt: TGTGCCAGCACCCGGACTAGCGGTCCTCTCTACGAGCAGTACTTC; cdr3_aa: CASTRTSGPLYEQYF
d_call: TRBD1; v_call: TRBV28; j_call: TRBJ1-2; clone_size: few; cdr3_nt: TGTGCCAGCAGCTCCCTAGGGACAGCACTTTGGGATGGCTACACCTTC; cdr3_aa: CASSSLGTALWDGYTF
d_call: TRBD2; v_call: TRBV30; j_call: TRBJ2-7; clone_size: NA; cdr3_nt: TGTGCCTGGAGTGTAAAAGCGGGAGCGGGAGGGCAGTACTTC; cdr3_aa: CAWSVKAGAGGQYF
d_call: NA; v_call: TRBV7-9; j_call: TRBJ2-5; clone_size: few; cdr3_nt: TGTGCCAGCAGCTTAGGGAGTCAAGAGACCCAGTACTTC; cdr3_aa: CASSLGSQETQYF
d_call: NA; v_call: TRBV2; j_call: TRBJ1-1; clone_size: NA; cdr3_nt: TGTGCCAGCAGTGGCCAGTTAATGAACACTGAAGCTTTCTTT; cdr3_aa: CASSGQLMNTEAFF
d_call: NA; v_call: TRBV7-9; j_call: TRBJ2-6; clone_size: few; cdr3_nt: TGTGCCAGCAGCTTAGGGGGGGCTGGGGCCAACGTCCTGACTTTC; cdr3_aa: CASSLGGAGANVLTF
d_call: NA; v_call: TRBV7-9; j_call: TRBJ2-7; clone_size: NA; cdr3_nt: TGTGCCAGCAGCTTAGCGGGGCTCCCCCACGAGCAGTACTTC; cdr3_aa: CASSLAGLPHEQYF
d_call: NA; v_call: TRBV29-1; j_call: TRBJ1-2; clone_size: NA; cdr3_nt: TGCAGCGGGAGGGGAGGGGAGGGCTATGGCTACACCTTC; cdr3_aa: CSGRGGEGYGYTF
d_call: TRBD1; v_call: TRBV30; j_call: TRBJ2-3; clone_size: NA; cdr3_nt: TGTGCCTGGAGTGTCGGACAGGGCCACACTGGAGATACGCAGTATTTT; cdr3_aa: CAWSVGQGHTGDTQYF
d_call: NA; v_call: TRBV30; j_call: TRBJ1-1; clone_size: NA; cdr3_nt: TGTGCCTGGAGTGTAACCCAGGTATCGGACACTGAAGCTTTCTTT; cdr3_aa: CAWSVTQVSDTEAFF
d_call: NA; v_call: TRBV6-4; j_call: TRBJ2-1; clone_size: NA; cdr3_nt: TGTGCCAGCAGTGAGTGGGCAGGGCTTGGCAATGAGCAGTTCTTC; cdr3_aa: CASSEWAGLGNEQFF
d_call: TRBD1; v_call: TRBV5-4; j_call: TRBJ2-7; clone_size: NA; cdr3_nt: TGTGCCAGCAGCTTGGACAGGGGGCGTCCCTACGAGCAGTACTTC; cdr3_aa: CASSLDRGRPYEQYF
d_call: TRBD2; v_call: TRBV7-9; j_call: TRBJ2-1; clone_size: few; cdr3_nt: TGTGCCAGCAATTCCGAGCGGGAGGGCCCCAATGAGCAGTTCTTC; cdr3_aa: CASNSEREGPNEQFF
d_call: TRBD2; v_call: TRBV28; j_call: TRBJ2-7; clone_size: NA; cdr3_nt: TGTGCCAGCAGTCGCATACCGGGGGGACGACCCAGAAACGAGCAGTACTTC; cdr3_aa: CASSRIPGGRPRNEQYF
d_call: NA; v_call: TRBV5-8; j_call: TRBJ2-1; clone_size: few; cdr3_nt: TGTGCCAGCAGCCCCTTCAACTGGGAGAATGAGCAGTTCTTC; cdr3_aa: CASSPFNWENEQFF
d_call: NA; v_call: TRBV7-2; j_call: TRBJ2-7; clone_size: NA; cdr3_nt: TGTGCCAGCAGCTTAGGAGGGTCCGCTTACGAGCAGTACTTC; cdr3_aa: CASSLGGSAYEQYF
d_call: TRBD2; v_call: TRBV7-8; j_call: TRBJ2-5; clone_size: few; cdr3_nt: TGTGCCAGCAGCTCGCTCGCGCGGGGGGGGGAGACCCAGTACTTC; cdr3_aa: CASSSLARGGETQYF
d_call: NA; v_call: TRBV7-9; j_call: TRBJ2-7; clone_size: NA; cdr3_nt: TGTGCCAGCAGCTTGATAGGACTTTCTAAGGGTCCCTACGAGCAGTACTTC; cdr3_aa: CASSLIGLSKGPYEQYF
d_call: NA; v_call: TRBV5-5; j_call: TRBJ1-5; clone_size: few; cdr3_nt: TGTGCCAGCAGCTTGACCGGTAATCAGCCCCAGCATTTT; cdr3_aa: CASSLTGNQPQHF
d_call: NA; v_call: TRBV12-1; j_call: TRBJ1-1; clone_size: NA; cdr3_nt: TGTGCCAGTCGATGGGGCGGGACGTATGAAGCTTTCTTT; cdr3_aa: CASRWGGTYEAFF
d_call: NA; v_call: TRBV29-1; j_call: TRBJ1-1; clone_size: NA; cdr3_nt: TGCAGCGTTGCCGGGAATGAGGGCACTGAAGCTTTCTTT; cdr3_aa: CSVAGNEGTEAFF
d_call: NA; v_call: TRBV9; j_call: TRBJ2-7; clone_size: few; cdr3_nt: TGTGCCAGCAGCGCCGGACCCGGGACACAAGCTCAGTACGAGCAGTACTTC; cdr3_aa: CASSAGPGTQAQYEQYF
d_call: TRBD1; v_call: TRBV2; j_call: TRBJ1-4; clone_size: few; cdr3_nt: TGTGCCAGCAGTGAAGTTCCGACAGGGTTGGTTGAAAAACTGTTTTTT; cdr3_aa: CASSEVPTGLVEKLFF
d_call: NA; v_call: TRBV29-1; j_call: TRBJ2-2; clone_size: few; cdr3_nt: TGCAGCGTTGATGGAGGAGGCGGCGGGGAGCTGTTTTTT; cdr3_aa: CSVDGGGGGELFF
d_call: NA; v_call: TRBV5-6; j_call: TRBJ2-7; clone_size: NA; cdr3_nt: TGTGCCAGCAGCTTGTCGGGGGTTACCTACGAGCAGTACTTC; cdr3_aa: CASSLSGVTYEQYF
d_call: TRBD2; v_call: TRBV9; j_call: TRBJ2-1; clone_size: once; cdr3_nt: TGTGCCAGCAGCGTAGGTACTAGCGGGTCTAATGAGCAGTTCTTC; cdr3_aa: CASSVGTSGSNEQFF
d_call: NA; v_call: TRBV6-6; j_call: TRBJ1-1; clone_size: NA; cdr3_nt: TGTGCCAGCAGTACGGTATCTGGTGAAGCTTTCTTT; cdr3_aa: CASSTVSGEAFF
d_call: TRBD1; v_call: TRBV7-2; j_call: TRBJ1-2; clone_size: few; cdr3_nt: TGTGCCAGCAGCCGTGATCCGGGACAGGATAACTATGGCTACACCTTC; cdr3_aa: CASSRDPGQDNYGYTF
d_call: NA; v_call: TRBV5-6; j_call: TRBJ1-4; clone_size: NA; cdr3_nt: TGTGCCAGCAGCTTCCGGGAGGCAGCTAAACTGTTTTTT; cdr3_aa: CASSFREAAKLFF
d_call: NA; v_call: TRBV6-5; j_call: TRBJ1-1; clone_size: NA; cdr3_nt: TGTGCCAGCAGTTATCAACAGGGCAGCACTGAAGCTTTCTTT; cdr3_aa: CASSYQQGSTEAFF
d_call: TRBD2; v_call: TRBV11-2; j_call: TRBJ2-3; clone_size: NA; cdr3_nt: TGTGCCAGCAGCCGGGACTACCTGCAGTATTTT; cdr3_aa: CASSRDYLQYF
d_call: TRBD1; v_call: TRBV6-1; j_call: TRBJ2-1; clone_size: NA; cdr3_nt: TGTGCCAGCAGTACACAGGGGGGCTCCTACAATGAGCAGTTCTTC; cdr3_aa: CASSTQGGSYNEQFF
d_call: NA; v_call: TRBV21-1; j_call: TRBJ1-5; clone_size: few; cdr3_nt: TGTGCCAGCAGCAATGGGGAAGCCAGGGTCCAGCCCCAGCATTTT; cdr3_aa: CASSNGEARVQPQHF
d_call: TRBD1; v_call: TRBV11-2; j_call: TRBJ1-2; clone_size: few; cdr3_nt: TGTGCCAGCAGCTTAGGTCCGGGACAGGGAGTGGAAGGCTACACCTTC; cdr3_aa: CASSLGPGQGVEGYTF
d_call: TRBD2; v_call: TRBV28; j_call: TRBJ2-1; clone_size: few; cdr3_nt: TGTGCCAGCAGCCTGGGGAGGGCTCGGAATGAGCAGTTCTTC; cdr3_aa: CASSLGRARNEQFF
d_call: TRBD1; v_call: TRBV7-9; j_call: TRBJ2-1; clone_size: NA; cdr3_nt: TGTGCCAGCAGCCCCTTGACAGGGAGCTCCTACAATGGGCAGTTCTTC; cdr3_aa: CASSPLTGSSYNGQFF
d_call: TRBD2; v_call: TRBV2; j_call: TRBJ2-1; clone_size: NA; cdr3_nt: TGTGCCAGCAGCAGGGGACTAGCGGGAGCGAATGAGCAGTTCTTC; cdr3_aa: CASSRGLAGANEQFF
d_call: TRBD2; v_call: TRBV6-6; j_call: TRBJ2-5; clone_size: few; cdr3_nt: TGTGCCAGCAGTACTCGCGCTAGCGGGAGTTTAGAGACCCAGTACTTC; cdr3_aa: CASSTRASGSLETQYF
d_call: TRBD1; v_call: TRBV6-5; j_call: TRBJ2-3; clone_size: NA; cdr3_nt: TGTGCCAGCAGCGAAACAGGGGGCGGGACAGATACGCAGTATTTT; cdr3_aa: CASSETGGGTDTQYF
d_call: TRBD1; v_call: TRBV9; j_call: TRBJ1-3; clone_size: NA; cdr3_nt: TGTGCCAGCAGCGCCGGAAGCGGGGACAGGGCTGGAAACACCATATATTTT; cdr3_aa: CASSAGSGDRAGNTIYF